The 10 T cell receptor beta chains listed next were all sequenced from one sample in a study of vaccination and CD4 T cells after COVID-19. Treatment in this sample: approximately 9-day PBMC culture with coronavirus spike peptide pools or control peptides (ViraFEST assay). Sequence data for DNA of cultured CD4+ T cells were generated by the Oncomine TCR Beta short-read assay. TCRdb itself ran the PCR reads through MiXCR, one entry per CDR3 protein. The table has more than 15,000 distinct CDR3 sequences, approximately 40% seen once. These TCRs' antigens remain unknown. The sample consisted of CD4+ T cells from blood, cultured in vitro, taken after SARS-CoV-2 vaccination. The origin of the receptors is a human donor who had recovered from COVID-19.

V usage is TRBV7-2 and J usage is TRBJ2-7, with D possibly TRBD2 on 7 matching bases. The CDR3 consists of 15 residues. The V end lost 7 bases, the J end lost 2 bases, and 18 bases lay between the germline ends. Germline loops: CDR1 SGHTA, CDR2 FQGNSA. The CDR3 region is CASTHSGGGAYEQYF. DNA for the CDR3: TGTGCCAGCACCCATAGCGGAGGGGGGGCCTACGAGCAGTACTTC.

V usage is TRBV12-3 or TRBV12-4 and J usage is TRBJ2-5; TRBD1 matches 7 bases. The CDR3 covers 13 residues. With V trimmed by 8 bases and J by 5 bases, 8 bases remained unmatched. The CDR3 nucleotides are TGTGCCAGCCGATCAGGGGGAAGGGAGACCCAGTACTTC. Its protein is CASRSGGRETQYF.

CDR3 region: CASSPRRGIGANVLTF. The CDR3 DNA is TGTGCCAGCAGCCCACGCAGGGGTATCGGGGCCAACGTCCTGACTTTC. This chain uses TRBV11-3 with TRBJ2-6; the D gene is possibly TRBD1 (6 bases). The length of the CDR3 is 16 residues. Germline assignment: CDR1 SGHNT and CDR2 YENEEA. Trimming cost V 5 bases and J 4 bases, with 15 bases left between them.

The V gene is TRBV24-1, the J gene TRBJ2-3; D perhaps matches TRBD1 (6 bases). The CDR3 is made up of 15 amino acids. Germline V lookup: CDR1 KGHDR, CDR2 SFDVKD. The V gene lost 4 bases and the J gene lost 5 bases, with 15 bases spanning the gap. This chain's CDR3 is CATSEGQGPRDTQYF. CDR3 DNA: TGTGCCACCAGTGAAGGGCAGGGGCCTCGAGATACGCAGTATTTT.

V and J are TRBV28 and TRBJ1-5; the D gene is possibly TRBD1 (6 bases). CDR3 length equals 15 residues. Trimming pared 6 bases from V and 5 bases from J, leaving 17 bases between. Germline CDR1 reads MDHEN; CDR2 reads SYDVKM. In nucleotides, the CDR3 is TGTGCCAGCAGGCGGGGGGCAGGCGTCCATCAGCCCCAGCATTTT. It translates to CASRRGAGVHQPQHF.

The chain carries TRBV11-3 and TRBJ2-7; D not certain. Germline CDR1 is SGHNT and CDR2 is YENEEA. The CDR3 has 14 amino acids. Deletions cut 2 bases from V and 0 bases from J, with 8 bases between. The CDR3 bases are TGTGCCAGCAGCTTATCCAGTCTCTCCTACGAGCAGTACTTC. Protein: CASSLSSLSYEQYF.

This chain links TRBV28 with TRBJ1-3; D perhaps matches TRBD1 (5 bases). The CDR3 is 14 amino acids. Germline loops: CDR1 MDHEN, CDR2 SYDVKM. Trimming left V 5 bases short and J 2 bases short, with 10 bases between. This CDR3 reads CASSIGATGNTIYF. The CDR3 DNA sequence: TGTGCCAGCAGTATAGGGGCGACTGGAAACACCATATATTTT.

CDR3 bases: TGTGCCAGCAGTTTATCCGAACTAGCGGGAGGTACAGATACGCAGTATTTT. Encoded protein: CASSLSELAGGTDTQYF. V and J are TRBV27 and TRBJ2-3; the match to TRBD2 covers 12 bases. Trimming cost V 0 bases and J 3 bases; bases outside gene matches: 4. Looked up from germline, CDR1 is MNHEY and CDR2 is SMNVEV (reference sequence). The CDR3 totals 17 residues.

This clonotype was recorded a few times. This sequence joins TRBV7-2 and TRBJ2-5; 12 nucleotides match TRBD2. Germline V CDR1 and CDR2: SGHTA, FQGNSA. With V trimmed by 4 bases and J by 5 bases, 8 bases remained unmatched. The CDR3 is made up of 16 amino acids. CDR3 DNA: TGTGCCAGCAGCTGGCAGTCTAGCGGGGGGGCGGAGACCCAGTACTTC. Translated: CASSWQSSGGAETQYF.

This chain connects TRBV20-1 to TRBJ2-7, with 9 bases that match TRBD1. Trimming at V came to 3 bases and at J to 3 bases, leaving 6 bases not matched to a gene. Germline values: CDR1 DFQATT, CDR2 SNEGSKA (reference sequence). The CDR3 sequence is 14 residues long. CDR3 amino acids: CSASPRDRVYEQYF. Written as DNA, the CDR3 is TGCAGTGCTAGCCCCCGGGACAGGGTCTACGAGCAGTACTTC.